Listed below are T cell receptor beta chains from one sample, sequenced in a study of shared clonotypes between healthy human individuals. Profiling relied on immunoSEQ multiplex PCR, and the TCRdb table lists in-frame clones only, not all of them. Of about 2 million clones in the sample, approximately 94% are singletons; the top ten hold about 1.1%. Sequenced sample: naive CD8+ T cells sorted from blood. These receptors were collected from a man younger than 35 in good health. Each CDR3 is given without its conserved first and last residue. A D gene is named only where the DNA matches it firmly.

CDR3: ASSELGSGTEAF; D: -; V: TRBV6-1
CDR3: ASRPGQGGIETQY; D: TRBD1; V: TRBV2
CDR3: ASSEVGKGEQETQY; D: -; V: TRBV2
CDR3: ASSPRTGGWKETQY; D: TRBD1; V: TRBV4-1
CDR3: ASSSPLGGMTDTQY; D: -; V: TRBV7-9
CDR3: AWSVGLTGGTYEQY; D: TRBD2; V: TRBV30
CDR3: ASSLSGGNEQY; D: TRBD1; V: TRBV5-1
CDR3: ASSLGDSEAF; D: TRBD1; V: TRBV11-2
CDR3: ASSVGGGRGETQY; D: TRBD2; V: TRBV9
CDR3: ASSERTSGRDSYEQY; D: TRBD2; V: TRBV6-1
CDR3: ASSLEASTWTGELF; D: -; V: TRBV13
CDR3: ASSLDPRPYEQY; D: -; V: TRBV7-9
CDR3: ASSLYRGDEQY; D: TRBD1; V: TRBV27
CDR3: ASSMDGINAYEQY; D: -; V: TRBV27
CDR3: ASSYLPDSSYEQY; D: -; V: TRBV11-3
CDR3: ASSWGTLDEQY; D: -; V: TRBV7-9
CDR3: ASSGASSYEQY; D: -; V: TRBV14
CDR3: ASSERTENSPLH; D: -; V: TRBV6-1
CDR3: ASRDRPERNYEQY; D: TRBD1; V: TRBV6-4
CDR3: AWSVSQGQPQH; D: -; V: TRBV30
CDR3: ASRAPGQGSYEQY; D: TRBD1; V: TRBV6-1
CDR3: ASSVTGGGYEQY; D: TRBD1; V: TRBV4-1
CDR3: ASSGIDRVNTEAF; D: TRBD1; V: TRBV5-1
CDR3: ASSSPLPSPYNEQF; D: -; V: TRBV7-6
CDR3: ASSTVNTGELF; D: -; V: TRBV7-9
CDR3: ASSLETGYEQY; D: -; V: TRBV5-1
CDR3: AAPLRVNTGELF; D: -; V: TRBV7-8
CDR3: ASSQEGEKLF; D: -; V: TRBV4-1
CDR3: ASSFAETQY; D: -; V: TRBV7-9
CDR3: ASSPAGRVAWSGYT; D: -; V: TRBV9
CDR3: ASSPGAIVSSYEQY; D: -; V: TRBV18
CDR3: ASSQDLHFYEQY; D: -; V: TRBV4-2
CDR3: ASSLAGDTEAF; D: -; V: TRBV5-6
CDR3: ASTPWPNTGELF; D: -; V: TRBV9
CDR3: ASSRNTGEPQH; D: -; V: TRBV27
CDR3: ASSILAGSPNEQF; D: TRBD2; V: TRBV19
CDR3: ATLADREGKGYT; D: TRBD1; V: TRBV10-3
CDR3: ASSIVGSNTGELF; D: -; V: TRBV19
CDR3: ATSRDALAKNIQY; D: -; V: TRBV15
CDR3: ASSLFPRGQGQDQETQY; D: -; V: TRBV27
CDR3: AISEDRPNTEAF; D: -; V: TRBV10-3
CDR3: ASSFPGQGTYEQY; D: TRBD1; V: TRBV19
CDR3: ASSLGRLGTEAF; D: -; V: TRBV13
CDR3: AWSVLRTSGRADEQY; D: TRBD2; V: TRBV30
CDR3: AIGDPDYGYT; D: -; V: TRBV28
CDR3: ASSFYSTGEDTEAF; D: TRBD1; V: TRBV7-9
CDR3: AGWTEYGYT; D: -; V: TRBV30
CDR3: ASSEGTGGY; D: TRBD1; V: TRBV6-1
CDR3: ASSIQGTYEQY; D: -; V: TRBV27